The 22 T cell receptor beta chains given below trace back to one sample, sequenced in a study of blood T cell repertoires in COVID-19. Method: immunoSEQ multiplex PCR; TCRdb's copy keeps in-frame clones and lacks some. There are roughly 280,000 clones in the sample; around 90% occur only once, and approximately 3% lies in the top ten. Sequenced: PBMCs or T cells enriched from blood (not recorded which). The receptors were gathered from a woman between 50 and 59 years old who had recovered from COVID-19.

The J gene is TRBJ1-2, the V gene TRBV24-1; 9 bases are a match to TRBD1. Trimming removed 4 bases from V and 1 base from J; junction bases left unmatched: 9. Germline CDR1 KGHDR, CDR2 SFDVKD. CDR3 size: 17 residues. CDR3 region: CATSDSPGTGYNYGYTF. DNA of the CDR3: TGTGCCACCAGTGACTCCCCTGGGACAGGGTATAACTATGGCTACACCTTC.

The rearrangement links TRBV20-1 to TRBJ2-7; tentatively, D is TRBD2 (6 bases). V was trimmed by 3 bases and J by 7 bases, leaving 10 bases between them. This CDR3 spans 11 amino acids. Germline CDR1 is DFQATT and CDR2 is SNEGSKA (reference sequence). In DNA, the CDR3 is TGCAGTGCTAGCATACGGGGGGAGCAGTACTTC. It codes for CSASIRGEQYF.

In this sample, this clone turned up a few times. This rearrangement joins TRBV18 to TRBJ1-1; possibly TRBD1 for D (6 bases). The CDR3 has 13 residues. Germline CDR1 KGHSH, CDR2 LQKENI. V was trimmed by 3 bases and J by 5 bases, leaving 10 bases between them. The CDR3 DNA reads TGTGCCAGCTCACCCAACAGGGAGACTGAAGCTTTCTTT. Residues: CASSPNRETEAFF.

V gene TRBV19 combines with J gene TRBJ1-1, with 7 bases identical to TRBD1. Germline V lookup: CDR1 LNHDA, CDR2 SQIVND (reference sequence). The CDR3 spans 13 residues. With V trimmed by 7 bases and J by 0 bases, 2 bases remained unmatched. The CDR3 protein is CASMGQLNTEAFF. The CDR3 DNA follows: TGTGCCAGTATGGGACAGCTGAACACTGAAGCTTTCTTT.

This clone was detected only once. The CDR3: CASSVGRTSGTNEQFF. The DNA for the CDR3 is TGTGCCAGCAGCGTAGGGCGAACTAGCGGGACCAATGAGCAGTTCTTC. The V and J genes are TRBV9 and TRBJ2-1, with 10 nucleotides matching TRBD2. Germline CDR1 is SGDLS and CDR2 is YYNGEE. J gave up 6 bases and V 0 bases, and 6 bases lay outside the gene matches. The CDR3 has 16 residues.

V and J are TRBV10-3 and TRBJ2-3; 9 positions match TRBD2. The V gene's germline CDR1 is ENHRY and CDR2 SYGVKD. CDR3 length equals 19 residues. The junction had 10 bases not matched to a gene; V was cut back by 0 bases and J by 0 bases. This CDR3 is CAISESWASGTTSTDTQYF. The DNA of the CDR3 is TGTGCCATCAGTGAGTCGTGGGCTAGCGGGACCACTAGCACAGATACGCAGTATTTT.

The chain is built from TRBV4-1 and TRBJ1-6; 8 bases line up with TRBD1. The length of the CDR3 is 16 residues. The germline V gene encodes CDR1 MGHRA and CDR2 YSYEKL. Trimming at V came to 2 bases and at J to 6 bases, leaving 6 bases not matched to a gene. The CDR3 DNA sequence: TGCGCCAGCAGCCAACGACAGGGGAATGGTAATTCACCCCTCCACTTT. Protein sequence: CASSQRQGNGNSPLHF.

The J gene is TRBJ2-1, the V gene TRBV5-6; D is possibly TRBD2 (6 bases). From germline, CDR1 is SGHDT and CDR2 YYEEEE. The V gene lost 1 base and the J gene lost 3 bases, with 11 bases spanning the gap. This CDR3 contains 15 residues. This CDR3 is CASSLLAGIYNEQFF. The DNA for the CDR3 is TGTGCCAGCAGCTTGCTGGCGGGGATCTACAATGAGCAGTTCTTC.

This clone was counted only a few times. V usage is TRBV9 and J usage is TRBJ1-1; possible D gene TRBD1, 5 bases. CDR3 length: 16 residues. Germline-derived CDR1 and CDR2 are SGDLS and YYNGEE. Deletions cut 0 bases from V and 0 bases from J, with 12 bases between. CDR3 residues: CASSVVPGFMNTEAFF. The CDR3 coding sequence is TGTGCCAGCAGCGTAGTACCAGGGTTCATGAACACTGAAGCTTTCTTT.

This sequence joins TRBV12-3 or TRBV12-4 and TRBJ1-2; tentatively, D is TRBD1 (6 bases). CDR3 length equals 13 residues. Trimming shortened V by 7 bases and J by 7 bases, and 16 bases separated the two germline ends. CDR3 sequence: CASTADSLGGYTF. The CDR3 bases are TGTGCCAGCACCGCGGACAGTCTAGGTGGCTACACCTTC.

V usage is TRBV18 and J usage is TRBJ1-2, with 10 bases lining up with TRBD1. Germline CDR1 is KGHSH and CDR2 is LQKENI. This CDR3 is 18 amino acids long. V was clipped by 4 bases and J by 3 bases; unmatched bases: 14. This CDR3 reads CASSRRRTGTGEDYGYTF. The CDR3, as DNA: TGTGCCAGCTCACGGCGACGCACTGGGACAGGGGAGGACTATGGCTACACCTTC.

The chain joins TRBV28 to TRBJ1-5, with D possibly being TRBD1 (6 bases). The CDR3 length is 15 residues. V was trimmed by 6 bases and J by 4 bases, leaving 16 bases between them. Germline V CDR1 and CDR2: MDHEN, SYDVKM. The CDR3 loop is CASSPTGSGNQPQHF. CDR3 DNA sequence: TGTGCCAGCAGCCCCACAGGGTCGGGAAATCAGCCCCAGCATTTT.

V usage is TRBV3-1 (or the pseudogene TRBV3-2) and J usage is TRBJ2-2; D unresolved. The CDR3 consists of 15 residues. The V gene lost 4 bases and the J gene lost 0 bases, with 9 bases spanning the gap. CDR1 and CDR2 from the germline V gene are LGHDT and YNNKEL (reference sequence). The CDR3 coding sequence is TGTGCCAGCAGCCCCCAAGCCTCGAACACCGGGGAGCTGTTTTTT. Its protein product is CASSPQASNTGELFF.

This chain's CDR3 is CASSIDRRGNTEAFF. In DNA, the CDR3 is TGTGCCAGTAGTATAGATAGGAGGGGGAACACTGAAGCTTTCTTT. This rearrangement joins TRBV19 to TRBJ1-1; the D gene is possibly TRBD1 (5 bases). The CDR3 is 15 amino acids. Germline CDR1 LNHDA, CDR2 SQIVND (reference sequence). Trimming stripped 0 bases from V and 1 base from J, with 9 bases between.

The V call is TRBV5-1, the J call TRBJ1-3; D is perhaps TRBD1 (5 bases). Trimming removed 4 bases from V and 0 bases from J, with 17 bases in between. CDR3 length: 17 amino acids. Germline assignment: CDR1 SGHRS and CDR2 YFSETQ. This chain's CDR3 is CASSAGEGHFSGNTIYF. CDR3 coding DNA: TGCGCCAGCAGCGCGGGGGAAGGACACTTCTCTGGAAACACCATATATTTT. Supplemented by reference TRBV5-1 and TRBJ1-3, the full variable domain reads KAGVTQTPRYLIKTRGQQVTLSCSPISGHRSVSWYQQTPGQGLQFLFEYFSETQRNKGNFPGRFSGRQFSNSRSEMNVSTLELGDSALYLCASSAGEGHFSGNTIYFGEGSWLTVV.

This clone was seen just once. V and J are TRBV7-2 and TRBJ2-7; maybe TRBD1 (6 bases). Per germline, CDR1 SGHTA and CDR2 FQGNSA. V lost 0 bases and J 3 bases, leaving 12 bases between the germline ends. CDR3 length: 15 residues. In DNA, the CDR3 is TGTGCCAGCAGCTTAGCTCCGGGACAACACTACGAGCAGTACTTC. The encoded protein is CASSLAPGQHYEQYF.

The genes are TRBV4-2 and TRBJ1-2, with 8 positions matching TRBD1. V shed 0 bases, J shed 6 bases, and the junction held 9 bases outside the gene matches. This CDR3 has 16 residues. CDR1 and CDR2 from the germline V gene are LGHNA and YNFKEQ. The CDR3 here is CASSQDRGLLIDGYTF. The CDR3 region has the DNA TGTGCCAGCAGCCAAGACAGGGGGCTCCTTATTGATGGCTACACCTTC.

The CDR3 sequence is CASSLLQPGTGFYEQYF. As DNA, the CDR3 is TGTGCCAGCAGCTTACTCCAGCCAGGGACAGGATTCTACGAGCAGTACTTC. V gene TRBV11-2 combines with J gene TRBJ2-7, with 8 bases lining up with TRBD1. The germline V gene encodes CDR1 SGHAT and CDR2 FQNNGV. After removal of 2 bases from V and 3 bases from J, the junction contained 12 bases not matched to a gene. This CDR3 region has 17 residues.

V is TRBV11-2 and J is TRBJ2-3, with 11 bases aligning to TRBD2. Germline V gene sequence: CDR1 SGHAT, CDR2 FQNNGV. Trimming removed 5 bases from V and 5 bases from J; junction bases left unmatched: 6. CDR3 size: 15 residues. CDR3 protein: CASSTYSGREDTQYF. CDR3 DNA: TGTGCCAGCAGCACCTATAGCGGGAGGGAAGATACGCAGTATTTT.

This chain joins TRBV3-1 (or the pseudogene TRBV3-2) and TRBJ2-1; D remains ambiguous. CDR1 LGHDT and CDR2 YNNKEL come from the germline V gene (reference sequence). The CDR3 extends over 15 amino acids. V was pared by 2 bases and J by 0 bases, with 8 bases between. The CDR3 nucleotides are TGTGCCAGCAGCCAATACTTAAGCTCCTACAATGAGCAGTTCTTC. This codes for CASSQYLSSYNEQFF.

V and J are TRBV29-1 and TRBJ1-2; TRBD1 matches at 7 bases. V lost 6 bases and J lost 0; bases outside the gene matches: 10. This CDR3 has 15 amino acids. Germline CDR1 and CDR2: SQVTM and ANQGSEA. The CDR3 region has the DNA TGCAGCGTAGACAGGGATCTTTCCTCTAACTATGGCTACACCTTC. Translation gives CSVDRDLSSNYGYTF. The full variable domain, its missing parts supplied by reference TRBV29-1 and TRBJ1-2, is SAVISQKPSRDICQRGTSLTIQCQVDSQVTMMFWYRQQPGQSLTLIATANQGSEATYESGFVIDKFPISRPNLTFSTLTVSNMSPEDSSIYLCSVDRDLSSNYGYTFGSGTRLTVV.

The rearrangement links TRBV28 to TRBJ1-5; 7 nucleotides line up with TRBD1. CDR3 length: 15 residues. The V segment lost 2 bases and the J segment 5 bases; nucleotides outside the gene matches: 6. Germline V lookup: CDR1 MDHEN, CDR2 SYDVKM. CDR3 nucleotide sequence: TGTGCCAGCAGTTTAGTCGACAGGGTTGATCAGCCCCAGCATTTT. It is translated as CASSLVDRVDQPQHF.